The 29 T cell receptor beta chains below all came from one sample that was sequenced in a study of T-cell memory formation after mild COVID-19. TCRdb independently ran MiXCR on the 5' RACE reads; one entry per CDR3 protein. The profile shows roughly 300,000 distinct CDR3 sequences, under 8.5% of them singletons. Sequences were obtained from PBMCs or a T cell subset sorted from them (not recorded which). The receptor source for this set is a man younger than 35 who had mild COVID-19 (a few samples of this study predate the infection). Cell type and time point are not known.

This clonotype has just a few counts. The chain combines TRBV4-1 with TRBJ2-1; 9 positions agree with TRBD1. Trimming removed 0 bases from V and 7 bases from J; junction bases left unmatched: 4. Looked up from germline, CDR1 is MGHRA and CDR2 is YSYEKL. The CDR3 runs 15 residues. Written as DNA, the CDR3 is TGCGCCAGCAGCCAAGATTCAGGGACAGGGAATGAGCAGTTCTTC. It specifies CASSQDSGTGNEQFF.

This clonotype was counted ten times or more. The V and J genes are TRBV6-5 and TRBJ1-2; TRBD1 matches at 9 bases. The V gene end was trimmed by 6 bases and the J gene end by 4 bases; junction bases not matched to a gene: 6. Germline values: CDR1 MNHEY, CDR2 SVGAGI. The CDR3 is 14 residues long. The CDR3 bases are TGTGCCAGCAGACGGACAGGGGTCGCCTATGGCTACACCTTC. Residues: CASRRTGVAYGYTF.

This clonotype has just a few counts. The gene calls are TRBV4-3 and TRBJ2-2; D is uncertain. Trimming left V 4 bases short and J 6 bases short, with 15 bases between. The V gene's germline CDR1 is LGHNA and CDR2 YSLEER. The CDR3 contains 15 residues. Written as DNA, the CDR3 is TGCGCCAGCAGCCCCCGGCCTGGGGTCCCCGGGGAGCTGTTTTTT. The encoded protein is CASSPRPGVPGELFF.

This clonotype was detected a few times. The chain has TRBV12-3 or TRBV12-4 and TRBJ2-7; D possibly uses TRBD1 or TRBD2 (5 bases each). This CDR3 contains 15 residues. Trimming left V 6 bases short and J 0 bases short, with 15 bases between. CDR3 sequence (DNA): TGTGCCAGCAGGGACGCCGGGACGCTCTCCTACGAGCAGTACTTC. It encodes CASRDAGTLSYEQYF.

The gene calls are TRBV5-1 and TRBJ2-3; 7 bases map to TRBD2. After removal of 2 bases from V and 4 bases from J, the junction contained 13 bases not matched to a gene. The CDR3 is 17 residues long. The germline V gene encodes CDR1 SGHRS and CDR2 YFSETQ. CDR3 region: CASSLRAGTLAADTQYF. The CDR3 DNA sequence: TGCGCCAGCAGCTTAAGAGCGGGAACCTTAGCGGCAGATACGCAGTATTTT.

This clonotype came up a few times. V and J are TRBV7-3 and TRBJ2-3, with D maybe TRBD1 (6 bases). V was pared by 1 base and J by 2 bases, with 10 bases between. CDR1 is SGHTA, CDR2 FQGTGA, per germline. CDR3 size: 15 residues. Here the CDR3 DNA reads TGTGCCAGCAGCTTAATGGGACAAGCCACAGATACGCAGTATTTT. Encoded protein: CASSLMGQATDTQYF.

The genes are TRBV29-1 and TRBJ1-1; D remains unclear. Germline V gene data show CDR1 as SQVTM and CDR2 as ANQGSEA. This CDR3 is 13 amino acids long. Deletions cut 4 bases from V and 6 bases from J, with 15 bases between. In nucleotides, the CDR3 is TGCAGCGTTGGATCCGGTACGTACGCTGAAGCTTTCTTT. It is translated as CSVGSGTYAEAFF.

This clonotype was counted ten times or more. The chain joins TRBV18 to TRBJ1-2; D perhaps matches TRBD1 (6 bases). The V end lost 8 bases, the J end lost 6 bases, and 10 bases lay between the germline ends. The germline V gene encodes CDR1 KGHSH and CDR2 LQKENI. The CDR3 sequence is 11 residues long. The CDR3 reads CASSRGDGYTF. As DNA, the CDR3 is TGTGCCAGCAGTAGGGGGGATGGCTACACCTTC.

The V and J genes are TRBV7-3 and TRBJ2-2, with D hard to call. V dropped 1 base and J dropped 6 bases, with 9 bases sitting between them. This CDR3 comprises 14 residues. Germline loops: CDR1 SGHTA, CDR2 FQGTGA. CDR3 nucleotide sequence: TGTGCCAGCAGCTTAAGACCGGACCCCGGGGAGCTGTTTTTT. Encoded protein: CASSLRPDPGELFF.

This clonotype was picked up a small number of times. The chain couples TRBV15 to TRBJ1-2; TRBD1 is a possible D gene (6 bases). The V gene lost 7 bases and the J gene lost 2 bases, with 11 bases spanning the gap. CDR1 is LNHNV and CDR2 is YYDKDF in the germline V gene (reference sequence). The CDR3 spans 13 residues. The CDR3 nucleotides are TGTGCCACCACCCAGGACAGAAACTATGGCTACACCTTC. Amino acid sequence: CATTQDRNYGYTF.

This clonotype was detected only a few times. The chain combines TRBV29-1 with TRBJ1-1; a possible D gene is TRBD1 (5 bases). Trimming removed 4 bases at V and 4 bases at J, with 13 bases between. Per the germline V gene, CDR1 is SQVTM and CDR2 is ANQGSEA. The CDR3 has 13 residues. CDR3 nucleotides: TGCAGCGTTGTTGGTTGGGGCGCCACTGAAGCTTTCTTT. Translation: CSVVGWGATEAFF.

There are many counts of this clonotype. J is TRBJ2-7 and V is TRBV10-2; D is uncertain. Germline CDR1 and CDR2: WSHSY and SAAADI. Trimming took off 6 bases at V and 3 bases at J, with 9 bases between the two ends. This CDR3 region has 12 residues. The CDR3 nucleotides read TGCGCCAGCAGGGACCTTCTCTACGAGCAGTACTTC. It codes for CASRDLLYEQYF.

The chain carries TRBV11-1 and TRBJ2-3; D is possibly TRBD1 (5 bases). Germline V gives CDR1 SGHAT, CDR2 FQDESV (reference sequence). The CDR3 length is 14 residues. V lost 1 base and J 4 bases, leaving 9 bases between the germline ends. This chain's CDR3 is CASSLGGRSDTQYF. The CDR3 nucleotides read TGTGCCAGCAGCTTAGGGGGCCGCTCAGATACGCAGTATTTT.

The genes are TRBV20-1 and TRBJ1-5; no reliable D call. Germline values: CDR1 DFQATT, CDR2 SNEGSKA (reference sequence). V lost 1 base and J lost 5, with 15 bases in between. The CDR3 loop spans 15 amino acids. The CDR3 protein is CSARGLPTSDQPQHF. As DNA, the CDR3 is TGCAGTGCTAGAGGATTGCCGACAAGCGATCAGCCCCAGCATTTT.

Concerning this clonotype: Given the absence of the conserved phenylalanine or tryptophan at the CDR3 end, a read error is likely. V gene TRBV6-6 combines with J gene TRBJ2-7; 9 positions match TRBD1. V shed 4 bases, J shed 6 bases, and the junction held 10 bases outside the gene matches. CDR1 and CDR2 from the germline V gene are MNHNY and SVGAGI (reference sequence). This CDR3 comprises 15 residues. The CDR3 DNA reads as TGTGCCAGCAGTTCCGGGACAGGGCCGGGCTTCGAGCAGTACCTC. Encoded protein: CASSSGTGPGFEQYL.

The CDR3 spells CASSLDARQRNTEAFF. CDR3 DNA sequence: TGCGCCAGCAGCTTGGATGCGAGGCAGAGGAACACTGAAGCTTTCTTT. This sequence joins TRBV5-1 and TRBJ1-1; D call uncertain. Trimming removed 0 bases at V and 1 base at J, with 13 bases between. CDR1 is SGHRS and CDR2 is YFSETQ in the germline V gene. The CDR3 spans 16 residues.

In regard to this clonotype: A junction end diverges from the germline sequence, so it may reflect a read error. The CDR3: CASSSQDSYEALF. DNA for the CDR3: TGTGCCAGCAGTTCTCAGGACAGTTATGAAGCTTTATTT. This chain joins TRBV12-3 or TRBV12-4 and TRBJ1-1, with D perhaps matching TRBD1 (6 bases). The CDR3 length is 13 residues.

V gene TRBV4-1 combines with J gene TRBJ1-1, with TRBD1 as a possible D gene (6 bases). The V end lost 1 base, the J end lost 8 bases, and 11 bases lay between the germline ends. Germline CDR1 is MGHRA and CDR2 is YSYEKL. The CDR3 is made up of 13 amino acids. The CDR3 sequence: CASSQAEGVEAFF. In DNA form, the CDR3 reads TGCGCCAGCAGCCAAGCGGAGGGGGTGGAAGCTTTCTTT.

In DNA form, the CDR3 reads TGTGCCAGCAGTTACAGTGCTTCAGATACGCAGTATTTT. It yields the protein CASSYSASDTQYF. The chain employs TRBV6-5 and TRBJ2-3; no firm D call. CDR3 length equals 13 residues. Trimming took off 2 bases at V and 4 bases at J, with 7 bases between the two ends. Per germline, CDR1 MNHEY and CDR2 SVGAGI.

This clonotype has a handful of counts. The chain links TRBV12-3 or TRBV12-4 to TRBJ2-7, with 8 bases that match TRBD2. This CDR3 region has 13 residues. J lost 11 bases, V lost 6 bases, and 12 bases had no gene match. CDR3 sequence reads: CASSPPGRAAKYF. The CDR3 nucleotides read TGTGCCAGCAGCCCCCCCGGGAGGGCTGCTAAGTACTTC.

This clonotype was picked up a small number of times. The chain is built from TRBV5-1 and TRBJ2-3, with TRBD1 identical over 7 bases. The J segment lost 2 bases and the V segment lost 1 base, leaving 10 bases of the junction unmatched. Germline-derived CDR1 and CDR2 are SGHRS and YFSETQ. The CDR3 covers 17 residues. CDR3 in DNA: TGCGCCAGCAGCTTGTATCCCACAGGGGTCGTCACAGATACGCAGTATTTT. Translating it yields CASSLYPTGVVTDTQYF.

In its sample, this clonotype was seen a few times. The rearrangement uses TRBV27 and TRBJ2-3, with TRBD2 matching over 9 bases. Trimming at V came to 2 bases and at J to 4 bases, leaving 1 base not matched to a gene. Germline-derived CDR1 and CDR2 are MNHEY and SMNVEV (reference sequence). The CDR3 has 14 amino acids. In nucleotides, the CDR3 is TGTGCCAGCAGTTTAGGCGGGGGGGCAGATACGCAGTATTTT. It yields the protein CASSLGGGADTQYF.

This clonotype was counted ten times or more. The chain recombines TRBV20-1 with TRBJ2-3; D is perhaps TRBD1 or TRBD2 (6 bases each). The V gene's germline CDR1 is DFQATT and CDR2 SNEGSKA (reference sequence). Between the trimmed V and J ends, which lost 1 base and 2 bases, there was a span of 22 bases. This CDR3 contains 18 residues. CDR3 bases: TGCAGTGCTAGAGGCAGGCGAACGACTAGGGGGACCACAGATACGCAGTATTTT. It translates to CSARGRRTTRGTTDTQYF.

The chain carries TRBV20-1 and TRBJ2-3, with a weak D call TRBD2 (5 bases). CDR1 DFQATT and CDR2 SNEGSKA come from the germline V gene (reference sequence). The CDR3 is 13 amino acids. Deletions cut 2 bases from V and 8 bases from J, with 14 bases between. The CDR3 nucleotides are TGCAGTGCTAGACTACCCAACGCGGGTACGCAGTATTTT. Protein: CSARLPNAGTQYF.

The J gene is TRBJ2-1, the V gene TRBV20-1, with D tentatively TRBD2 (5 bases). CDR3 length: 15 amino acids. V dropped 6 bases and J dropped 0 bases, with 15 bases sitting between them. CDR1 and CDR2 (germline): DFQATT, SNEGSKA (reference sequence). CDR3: CSADGPGSSYNEQFF. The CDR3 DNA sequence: TGCAGTGCAGACGGTCCGGGAAGCTCCTACAATGAGCAGTTCTTC.

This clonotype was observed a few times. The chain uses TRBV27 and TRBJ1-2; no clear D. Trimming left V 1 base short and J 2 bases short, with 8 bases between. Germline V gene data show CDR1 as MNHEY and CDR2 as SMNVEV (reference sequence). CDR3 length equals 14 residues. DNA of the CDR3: TGTGCCAGCAGTTTATATGGGGAAAACTATGGCTACACCTTC. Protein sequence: CASSLYGENYGYTF.

The CDR3 spells CSARDQERKETQYF. DNA of the CDR3: TGCAGTGCTAGAGATCAGGAGCGGAAAGAGACCCAGTACTTC. The chain uses TRBV20-1 and TRBJ2-5; weak D call: TRBD2 (5 bases). Germline-derived CDR1 and CDR2 are DFQATT and SNEGSKA (reference sequence). With 0 bases removed from V and 3 bases from J, the gap between germline ends came to 11 bases. This CDR3 has 14 amino acids.

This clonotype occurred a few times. CDR3 amino acids: CASSFAERGEQFF. DNA for the CDR3: TGTGCCAGCAGTTTCGCTGAACGGGGTGAGCAGTTCTTC. The V gene is TRBV12-3 or TRBV12-4, the J gene TRBJ2-1; a weak D match, TRBD2 (5 bases). The CDR3 spans 13 residues. Trimming removed 3 bases at V and 9 bases at J, with 12 bases between.

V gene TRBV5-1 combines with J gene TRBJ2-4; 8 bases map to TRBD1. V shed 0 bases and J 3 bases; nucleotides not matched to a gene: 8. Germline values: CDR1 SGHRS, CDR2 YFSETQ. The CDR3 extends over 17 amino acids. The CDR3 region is CASSLAKTGDGKNIQYF. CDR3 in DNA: TGCGCCAGCAGCTTGGCCAAGACAGGGGATGGCAAAAACATTCAGTACTTC.